This T cell receptor beta chain originates from a study of regulatory T cells in long-lasting Graves disease. Study overall: Graves' patients (newly diagnosed) had been on antithyroid drugs under 3 months.

Researchers made TCR beta libraries by using iRepertoire HTBI primers and running Arm-PCR on CDR3 regions. Per the original data handling: Analysis of the samples identified around 60 TRBV and 14 TRBJ segments. TCRdb redid the calling of the multiplex PCR reads with MiXCR, one entry per CDR3 protein. TCRdb assigned the V and J calls; the authors' analysis was not used. The sample consists of 500,000 to 700,000 distinct CDR3 sequences, around 17% of them appearing once. This clonotype was observed many times. CDR3 size: 15 residues. The V end lost 5 bases, the J end lost 3 bases, and 13 bases lay between the germline ends. The V gene's germline CDR1 is MDHEN and CDR2 SYDVKM. Time point: newly diagnosed GD, antithyroid drugs for less than 3 months. TCR sequences were obtained from RNA taken from PBMCs. The authors drew patients from an endocrinology department in Xi'an, China. This same sample was also part of a study on T cells in Graves' hyperthyroidism and ophthalmopathy. That investigation notes: The HTBI set primed first-round TCR CDR3 RT-PCR.

The source was peripheral blood mononuclear cells (PBMCs), collected at new diagnosis, from a patient treated with antithyroid drugs. The J gene is TRBJ1-4, the V gene TRBV28; D is unresolved. This clonotype was obtained from a woman aged 25 to 39 with Graves disease. This CDR3 is CASSPTYGANEKLFF. CDR3 bases: TGTGCCAGCAGTCCAACATACGGGGCTAATGAAAAACTGTTTTTT. The whole variable domain, filled in from reference TRBV28 and TRBJ1-4, reads DVKVTQSSRYLVKRTGEKVFLECVQDMDHENMFWYRQDPGLGLRLIYFSYDVKMKEKGDIPEGYSVSREKKERFSLILESASTNQTSMYLCASSPTYGANEKLFFGSGTQLSVL.